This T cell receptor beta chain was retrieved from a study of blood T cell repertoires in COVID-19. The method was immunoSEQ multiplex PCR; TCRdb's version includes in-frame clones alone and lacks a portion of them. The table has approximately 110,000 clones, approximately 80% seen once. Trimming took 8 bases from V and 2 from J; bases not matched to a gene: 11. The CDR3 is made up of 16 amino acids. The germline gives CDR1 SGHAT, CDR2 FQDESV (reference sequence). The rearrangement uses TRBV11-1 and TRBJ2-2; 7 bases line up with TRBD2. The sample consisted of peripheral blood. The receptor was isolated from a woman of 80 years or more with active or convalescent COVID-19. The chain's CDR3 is CASLSSSGVNTGELFF. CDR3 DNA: TGTGCCAGCTTGAGCTCTAGCGGAGTCAACACCGGGGAGCTGTTTTTT.